This is a list of T cell receptor beta chains from one sample in a study of OX40 agonist ivuxolimab in advanced cancers. Only in-frame clones appear in the TCRdb table, and some are missing; sequencing was by immunoSEQ multiplex PCR. The profile shows about 35,000 clones, nearly 75% of them singletons. Source: CD4+ or CD8+ T cells sorted from blood, taken in a trial of the OX40 agonist ivuxolimab. The receptors stem from an adult with an advanced solid tumor such as melanoma, head and neck, liver or kidney cancer. Both conserved end residues are part of each CDR3. A D gene is named only where the DNA matches it firmly. Rows may omit the clone size; those that give it use once, few, many or a size class.

v_call,j_call,clone_size,d_call,cdr3_nt,cdr3_aa
TRBV7-2,TRBJ2-1,NA,TRBD1,TGTGCCAGCAGCACGACGACAGGGAATGAGCAGTTCTTC,CASSTTTGNEQFF
TRBV7-7,TRBJ2-5,NA,TRBD1,TGTGCCAGCAGCACCGGGACAGGGTGGGAGACCCAGTACTTC,CASSTGTGWETQYF
TRBV27,TRBJ1-4,NA,NA,TGTGCCAGCAGTCGGCAGGCCCTAACTAATGAAAAACTGTTTTTT,CASSRQALTNEKLFF
TRBV29-1,TRBJ2-5,NA,NA,TGCAGCGTTGACGGTCCGGAGACCCAGTACTTC,CSVDGPETQYF
TRBV5-4,TRBJ1-2,NA,NA,TGTGCCAGCAGCTCCGATCGGGGTCGGGGCTACACCTTC,CASSSDRGRGYTF
TRBV2,TRBJ2-3,NA,TRBD2,TGTGCCAGCAGTATAGCGGGGGGCTACACAGATACGCAGTATTTT,CASSIAGGYTDTQYF
TRBV5-1,TRBJ2-3,NA,NA,TGCGCCAGCAGCTTGGGGGGCCTGGGGGTTCCAGATACGCAGTATTTT,CASSLGGLGVPDTQYF
TRBV25-1,TRBJ1-2,NA,TRBD1,TGTGCCAGCAGTGGCCGACAGGGAAGGACCTTC,CASSGRQGRTF
TRBV5-1,TRBJ2-2,NA,NA,TGCGCCAGCAGCTTGTCTGGGCTCGACCACCTCACCGGGGAGCTGTTTTTT,CASSLSGLDHLTGELFF
TRBV28,TRBJ2-6,NA,NA,TGTGCCAGCAGTTTAATGGATTCTGGGGCCAACGTCCTGACTTTC,CASSLMDSGANVLTF
TRBV2,TRBJ1-6,NA,TRBD1,TGTGCCAGCAGTTCGACAGGGTATAATTCACCCCTCCACTTT,CASSSTGYNSPLHF
TRBV4-2,TRBJ1-3,NA,NA,TGTGCCAGCAGCCAAGTAACGGTGTCCCCGAGGTCTGGAAACACCATATATTTT,CASSQVTVSPRSGNTIYF
TRBV19,TRBJ1-5,NA,NA,TGTGCGGGAGGGGACAATCAGCCCCAGCATTTT,CAGGDNQPQHF
TRBV5-4,TRBJ2-2,NA,TRBD2,TGTGCCAGCAGCTTGCCTAGCGGGGAAGGCGGGGAGCTGTTTTTT,CASSLPSGEGGELFF
TRBV7-7,TRBJ2-3,NA,NA,TGTGCCAGCAGCTTCGGGGGGCCGGCAGATACGCAGTATTTT,CASSFGGPADTQYF
TRBV9,TRBJ2-1,NA,TRBD2,TGTGCCAGCAGCGTAGGGGGAGGGCTTGACAATGAGCAGTTCTTC,CASSVGGGLDNEQFF
TRBV29-1,TRBJ1-2,NA,NA,TGCAGCGTTGATTCAGGGTTTGGGGGCTACACCTTC,CSVDSGFGGYTF
TRBV9,TRBJ2-2,NA,TRBD1,TGTGCCAGCAGCGCCGGACAGGGGGCCTCGAACACCGGGGAGCTGTTTTTT,CASSAGQGASNTGELFF
TRBV7-9,TRBJ1-1,few,TRBD1,TGTGCCAGCAGTGAACAGGGGTACACTGAAGCTTTCTTT,CASSEQGYTEAFF
TRBV15,TRBJ2-1,NA,NA,TGTGCCACCAGCAGAGCGGAACGGGTCGGCCGGTATGATGAGCAGTTCTTC,CATSRAERVGRYDEQFF
TRBV6-1,TRBJ1-2,NA,NA,TGTGCCCTTGCAGGGAGTGGCTATGGCTACACCTTC,CALAGSGYGYTF
TRBV6-1,TRBJ2-1,NA,TRBD2,TGTGCCAGCAGTGAAAGGCTAGCGGGGGACAATGAGCAGTTCTTC,CASSERLAGDNEQFF
TRBV9,TRBJ1-6,NA,TRBD1,TGTGCCAGCAGCGTCTCCTCGGGGACAGCCAATTCACCCCTCCACTTT,CASSVSSGTANSPLHF
TRBV6-6,TRBJ2-7,NA,NA,TGTGCCAGCAGACCACCCTTCTCCTACGAGCAGTACTTC,CASRPPFSYEQYF
TRBV5-1,TRBJ1-1,NA,NA,TGCGCCAGCAGCACGGGGGGACTTAACACTGAAGCTTTCTTT,CASSTGGLNTEAFF
TRBV4-1,TRBJ1-4,NA,NA,TGCGCCAGCAGCCAAGGACTTTCGAATGAAAAACTGTTTTTT,CASSQGLSNEKLFF
TRBV2,TRBJ1-6,NA,NA,TGTGCCAGCGGTGAAGCGGGACGGTATAATTCACCCCTCCACTTT,CASGEAGRYNSPLHF
TRBV6-1,TRBJ1-3,few,NA,TGTGCCAGCAGTGTCAAGGGAAACACCATATATTTT,CASSVKGNTIYF